Listed below are T cell receptor beta chains from one sample, sequenced in a study of T cells after yellow fever vaccination. TCRdb fed the 5' RACE reads into MiXCR, producing one record per CDR3 protein. Found here are about 210,000 distinct CDR3 sequences, under 3.5% of them singletons; the top ten hold less than 3.5%. The material sequenced was CD4+ T cells sorted from PBMCs, taken 10 days after the yellow fever booster vaccination. These receptors were collected from a man younger than 35 who received the YFV17D yellow fever vaccine. Each CDR3 is given with its conserved first and last residue. The D gene is left open where the match is weak. Expanded clones are given a class, and other clones once, few, many or no size at all.

TRBV5-4	NA	NA	TRBJ2-3	CASSLPGGSTDTQYF	TGTGCCAGCAGCCTCCCGGGGGGCAGCACAGATACGCAGTATTTT
TRBV4-3	NA	few	TRBJ1-2	CASSQDLGGGHSGTGTYGYTF	TGCGCCAGCAGCCAAGATTTAGGGGGGGGCCACTCCGGGACCGGGACATATGGCTACACCTTC
TRBV5-6	NA	many	TRBJ1-1	CASRRDTEAFF	TGTGCCAGCAGGAGGGACACTGAAGCTTTCTTT
TRBV6-5	TRBD1	few	TRBJ1-2	CASSRQGRNGYTF	TGTGCCAGCAGTCGACAGGGGAGGAATGGCTACACCTTC
TRBV5-1	NA	many	TRBJ2-1	CASSLLSGQSSYNEQFF	TGCGCCAGCAGCTTGCTATCTGGACAGAGCTCCTACAATGAGCAGTTCTTC
TRBV20-1	TRBD2	few	TRBJ2-5	CSARGKRGGARETQYF	TGCAGTGCTAGGGGGAAGCGGGGGGGCGCGAGGGAGACCCAGTACTTC
TRBV11-2	TRBD1	many	TRBJ1-2	CASSSLTDRPGYTF	TGTGCCAGCAGCTCGCTAACGGACAGGCCAGGCTACACCTTC
TRBV20-1	NA	many	TRBJ2-7	CSAKRSPYEQYF	TGCAGTGCCAAGAGGTCCCCCTACGAGCAGTACTTC
TRBV9	NA	many	TRBJ2-1	CASSVEGDFYNEQFF	TGTGCCAGCAGCGTAGAAGGGGACTTCTACAATGAGCAGTTCTTC
TRBV4-2	NA	many	TRBJ1-2	CASSDSGYTF	TGTGCCAGCAGCGACAGTGGCTACACCTTC
TRBV27	TRBD1	few	TRBJ2-1	CASSLRGNRDRGRGEQFF	TGTGCCAGCAGTTTAAGGGGGAACCGGGACAGGGGGCGAGGTGAGCAGTTCTTC
TRBV7-9	NA	many	TRBJ1-1	CASSLNHPPDFF	TGTGCCAGCAGCTTGAATCATCCCCCTGACTTCTTT
TRBV6-5	TRBD1	few	TRBJ2-7	CASSYGTELSHEQYF	TGTGCCAGCAGTTACGGGACAGAGCTTAGCCACGAGCAGTACTTC
TRBV7-2	NA	many	TRBJ2-5	CASSPGVQETQYF	TGTGCCAGCAGCCCGGGGGTACAAGAGACCCAGTACTTC
TRBV18	NA	NA	TRBJ1-6	CASSRDRQHNSPLHF	TGTGCCAGCTCACGCGACCGGCAGCATAATTCACCCCTCCACTTT
TRBV7-6	TRBD2	many	TRBJ2-2	CASSLRGGLSGELFF	TGTGCCAGCAGCTTGCGGGGGGGCTTGTCCGGGGAGCTGTTTTTT
TRBV7-2	TRBD2	many	TRBJ2-1	CASSISGGIRPEQFF	TGTGCCAGCAGCATTAGCGGGGGGATCCGTCCTGAGCAGTTCTTC
TRBV6-5	TRBD2	NA	TRBJ2-1	CASTPGLAGANEQFF	TGTGCCAGCACCCCGGGACTAGCGGGGGCCAATGAGCAGTTCTTC
TRBV7-2	TRBD2	many	TRBJ2-7	CASSLRLAGPYEQYF	TGTGCCAGCAGTTTAAGACTAGCGGGACCATACGAGCAGTACTTC
TRBV25-1	NA	NA	TRBJ1-1	CASSEGGARNTEAFF	TGTGCCAGCAGTGAAGGTGGGGCTCGGAACACTGAAGCTTTCTTT
TRBV5-1	NA	many	TRBJ2-1	CASSPVLTDNEQFF	TGCGCCAGCAGCCCTGTCCTGACAGATAATGAGCAGTTCTTC
TRBV7-9	TRBD1	many	TRBJ1-1	CASSFRQGANTEAFF	TGTGCCAGCAGCTTCCGACAGGGGGCGAACACTGAAGCTTTCTTT
TRBV20-1	NA	few	TRBJ1-4	CSARGSTNEKLFF	TGCAGTGCTCGAGGGAGCACTAATGAAAAACTGTTTTTT
TRBV28	NA	NA	TRBJ1-1	CASRSTENTEAFF	TGTGCCAGCAGATCTACAGAGAACACTGAAGCTTTCTTT
TRBV7-2	NA	many	TRBJ1-5	CASSLDGRYSNQPQHF	TGTGCCAGCAGCTTAGACGGCCGCTATAGCAATCAGCCCCAGCATTTT
TRBV5-1	NA	many	TRBJ2-2	CASSLDSPNTGELFF	TGCGCCAGCAGCTTGGATTCCCCCAACACCGGGGAGCTGTTTTTT
TRBV7-9	NA	many	TRBJ2-3	CASTTEGTDTQYF	TGTGCCAGCACCACCGAGGGCACAGATACGCAGTATTTT
TRBV5-1	TRBD2	many	TRBJ2-1	CASSSGTIASSYNEQFF	TGCGCCAGCAGCTCCGGGACTATCGCCAGCTCCTACAATGAGCAGTTCTTC
TRBV5-1	TRBD1	few	TRBJ2-7	CASREQGVVYEQYF	TGCGCCAGCAGAGAACAGGGGGTGGTCTACGAGCAGTACTTC
TRBV12-3/TRBV12-4	NA	NA	TRBJ2-3	CASSLEVGGPFDTQYF	TGTGCCAGCAGTTTAGAAGTGGGGGGGCCGTTCGATACGCAGTATTTT
TRBV5-1	TRBD2	many	TRBJ2-5	CASSPPTGGAWETQYF	TGCGCCAGCAGCCCCCCGACCGGGGGGGCCTGGGAGACCCAGTACTTC
TRBV5-1	NA	few	TRBJ2-1	CASSPRASPYNEQFF	TGCGCCAGCAGCCCCAGGGCCAGTCCCTACAATGAGCAGTTCTTC
TRBV4-3	NA	many	TRBJ2-3	CASSQGQGRTETDTQYF	TGCGCCAGCAGCCAAGGGCAGGGGAGAACAGAAACAGATACGCAGTATTTT
TRBV20-1	NA	many	TRBJ1-2	CSARMRFWRGDGYTF	NA
TRBV2	NA	few	TRBJ1-1	CASNKVMNTEAFF	TGTGCCAGCAACAAGGTGATGAACACTGAAGCTTTCTTT
TRBV3-1	NA	few	TRBJ1-1	CASSHLTGMAFF	TGTGCCAGCAGCCACTTAACAGGGATGGCTTTCTTT
TRBV5-6	NA	few	TRBJ2-3	CASSLFSRDPDTQYF	TGTGCCAGCAGCTTGTTCTCCAGGGACCCAGATACGCAGTATTTT
TRBV4-2	NA	few	TRBJ1-1	CASSQVNAGGGTEAFF	TGTGCCAGCAGCCAAGTAAACGCGGGGGGCGGCACTGAAGCTTTCTTT
TRBV12-3/TRBV12-4	NA	NA	TRBJ1-6	CASSRVDDSPLHF	TGTGCCAGCAGTCGAGTGGACGATTCACCCCTCCACTTT
TRBV7-2	TRBD2	many	TRBJ2-3	CASSLRLAGPTDTQYF	TGTGCCAGCAGCTTAAGACTAGCGGGACCCACAGATACGCAGTATTTT
TRBV5-1	TRBD1	many	TRBJ2-3	CASSLEPGGSPDTQYF	TGCGCCAGCAGCTTGGAGCCAGGGGGCTCCCCAGATACGCAGTATTTT
TRBV5-1	NA	few	TRBJ2-3	CASSVKEWTGGTDTQYF	TGCGCCAGCAGCGTAAAGGAATGGACGGGGGGCACAGATACGCAGTATTTT
TRBV20-1	NA	few	TRBJ2-3	CSASRPRSGADTQYF	TGCAGTGCTAGTCGCCCCCGGTCCGGAGCCGATACGCAGTATTTT
TRBV9	NA	few	TRBJ2-2	CASSARLVGGTGELFF	TGTGCCAGCAGCGCGAGACTAGTGGGGGGCACCGGGGAGCTGTTTTTT
TRBV3-1	TRBD2	NA	TRBJ2-3	CASSKLAGGSDTQYF	TGTGCCAGCAGCAAACTAGCGGGGGGGTCAGATACGCAGTATTTT
TRBV6-2/TRBV6-3	NA	many	TRBJ1-5	CASSYHGNQPQHF	TGTGCCAGCAGTTACCACGGGAATCAGCCCCAGCATTTT
TRBV20-1	TRBD1	many	TRBJ1-1	CSASLTGVNTEAFF	TGCAGTGCTAGCCTGACAGGGGTGAACACTGAAGCTTTCTTT
TRBV4-1	NA	NA	TRBJ2-1	CASRPIRTGWGEQFF	TGCGCCAGCAGACCGATCCGGACCGGGTGGGGTGAGCAGTTCTTC
TRBV11-3	TRBD2	few	TRBJ2-7	CASSFGGGYEQYF	TGTGCCAGCAGCTTTGGCGGGGGCTACGAGCAGTACTTC
TRBV20-1	NA	many	TRBJ2-5	CSASLGVETQYF	TGCAGTGCTAGCTTAGGTGTAGAGACCCAGTACTTC
TRBV12-3/TRBV12-4	TRBD1	NA	TRBJ1-1	CASSFPRGRSFF	TGTGCCAGCAGTTTCCCCAGGGGGCGATCTTTCTTT
TRBV20-1	TRBD2	many	TRBJ2-1	CSARPAGGFDEQFF	TGCAGTGCTAGACCAGCGGGGGGATTCGATGAGCAGTTCTTC
TRBV5-6	NA	many	TRBJ2-5	CASSLASHQETQYF	TGTGCCAGCAGCTTGGCTAGCCACCAAGAGACCCAGTACTTC
TRBV5-6	TRBD1	NA	TRBJ1-1	CASSPTGTGNTEAFF	TGTGCCAGCAGCCCGACAGGGACGGGGAACACTGAAGCTTTCTTT
TRBV20-1	TRBD1	few	TRBJ1-4	CSATGDRGSNEKLFF	TGCAGTGCTACTGGGGACAGGGGGTCTAATGAAAAACTGTTTTTT
TRBV5-6	TRBD1	many	TRBJ1-6	CASSVQGVEGSPLHF	TGTGCCAGCAGCGTACAGGGGGTTGAAGGATCACCCCTCCACTTT
TRBV15	NA	NA	TRBJ2-3	CATTEGHSTDTQYF	TGTGCCACTACCGAGGGGCATAGCACAGATACGCAGTATTTT